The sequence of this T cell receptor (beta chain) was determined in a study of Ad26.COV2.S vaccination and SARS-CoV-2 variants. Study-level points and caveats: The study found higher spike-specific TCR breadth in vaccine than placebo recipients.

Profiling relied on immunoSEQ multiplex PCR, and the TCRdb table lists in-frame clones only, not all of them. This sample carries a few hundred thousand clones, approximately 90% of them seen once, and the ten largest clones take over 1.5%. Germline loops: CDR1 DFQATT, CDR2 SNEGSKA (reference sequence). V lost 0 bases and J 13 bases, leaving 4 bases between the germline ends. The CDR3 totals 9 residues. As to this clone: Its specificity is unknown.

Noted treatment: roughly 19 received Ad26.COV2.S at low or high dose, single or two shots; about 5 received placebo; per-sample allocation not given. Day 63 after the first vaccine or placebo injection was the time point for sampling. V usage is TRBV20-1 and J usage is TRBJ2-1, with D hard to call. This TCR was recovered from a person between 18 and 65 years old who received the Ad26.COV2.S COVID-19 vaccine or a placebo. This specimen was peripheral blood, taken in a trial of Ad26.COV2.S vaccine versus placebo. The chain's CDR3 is CSARERQFF. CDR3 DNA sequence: TGCAGTGCTAGAGAGAGACAGTTCTTC.